The entry below gives a single TCR beta chain sequence along with its context. What it binds is unknown. The data were obtained in a study of cytomegalovirus exposure and HLA in healthy donors. V was clipped by 3 bases and J by 5 bases; unmatched bases: 16. The length of the CDR3 is 18 residues. Germline CDR1 SNHLY, CDR2 FYNNEI. Study-level points and caveats: It emerged from a later analysis that several of the most significant clusters appeared to be linked to common viral pathogens.

The PCR ran on 60 Vbeta and 13 Jbeta primers. Using immunoSEQ multiplex PCR, the repertoire was profiled, and TCRdb retains in-frame clones only, with some absent. The sample contains a few hundred thousand clones, about 80% of which appear only once. The sequence was collected from a man between 40 and 49 years old in good health and CMV-seronegative. The V and J genes are TRBV2 and TRBJ2-5; TRBD2 matches 9 bases. The source material was PBMCs. The CDR3 DNA sequence: TGTGCCAGCAGTGACCGCATTGTCGCGGGGGGGCTGGGCGAGACCCAGTACTTC. This gives the protein CASSDRIVAGGLGETQYF.